This TCR beta chain comes out of a study of blood T cell repertoires in COVID-19. The CDR3 loop spans 16 amino acids. The junction had 8 bases not matched to a gene; V was cut back by 5 bases and J by 1 base. In germline, CDR1 is SGHAT, CDR2 FQNNGV. Data came from immunoSEQ multiplex PCR; TCRdb stores just in-frame clones and leaves some out. The table lists roughly 87,000 clones, about 82% of them singletons. Sample: peripheral blood. The chain links TRBV11-2 to TRBJ2-7; 10 bases align to TRBD1. This TCR derives from a human donor in a cohort sampled during active COVID-19. For the CDR3, the DNA is TGTGCCAGCAGCCCTCACGGGACAGGGGCATCCTACGAGCAGTACTTC. It translates to CASSPHGTGASYEQYF.